This TCR beta chain was recovered during a study of blood T cell repertoires in COVID-19 (TCRdb year 2020). Regarding the complete study: Collaborator samples came from the United States, Italy and Spain and covered acute and convalescent phases of COVID-19. The material from the prospective study consisted of cDNA or gDNA derived from T cells, B-cell-depleted T cells, or PBMCs. The dataset comprised deeply sampled blood TCRbeta repertoires from subjects exposed to, actively infected with, or recovered from COVID-19. The repertoires were made available in a free public database intended to serve as a resource for research on the immune response to SARS-CoV-2. Samples came from the ongoing ImmuneRACE study (first 160 participants) plus 1,254 subjects from 6 global collaborators. The sample metadata nearly always contained a de-identified subject ID, COVID-19 status, age in years and sex. Where available, HLA class I and class II types were taken from metadata supplied by the sample provider and were not determined by assay-based typing. Broad study findings and their caveats: Clinical and demographic metadata were provided uncurated, with the amount varying by source and participant.

V is clipped by 2 bases and J by 3 bases, and the sequence between their germline boundaries is 7 bases long. Counted from cysteine to phenylalanine, this CDR3 has 13 amino acids. CDR3 DNA only is kept here, 39 bases in frame from base 1. Reading the germline V gene gives CDR1 SGHTA and CDR2 FQGTGA. The immunoSEQ Assay, a bias-controlled multiplex PCR, was used to amplify TCRbeta CDR3 regions from genomic DNA. The authors' pipeline ran thus. Within the assay, amplification of reference gene primers was used to estimate how many nucleated cells each sample contained. Sequence reads were collapsed and filtered to measure the absolute abundance of every unique TCRbeta CDR3 rearrangement. For each sample, productive Simpson clonality was calculated as the square root of Simpson's diversity index across productive rearrangements. TCRdb retrieved this table from immuneACCESS and kept in-frame rearrangements only. Not all clones are present; in checked studies, unresolved V genes account for under half, and no reason is known for the remainder. V, J and clone size were drawn from that table, and D and trimming were deduced from the DNA. This sample holds 120,000 to 150,000 clones; roughly 85% were observed only once. The ten largest clones add up to about 8% of the sample.

As regards this clone: Its antigen has not been determined. No base quality information exists; no much larger clone differs at one position.

One collaborating source in Seattle enrolled patients during active infection and followed them longitudinally through the course of disease. Each collaborating institution followed its own protocols to collect whole blood in K2EDTA tubes. For TCRbeta analysis, collaborator samples were shipped as frozen whole blood, as isolated PBMCs, or as DNA extracted from either sample type. Sequencing was performed on peripheral blood. The chain was built from TRBV7-3 and TRBJ1-1; the D gene cannot be resolved reliably. The clonotype originates from a woman between 55 and 75 years old with COVID-19, enrolled during active disease. CDR3 sequence: CASSLQRDTEAFF. In nucleotides, the sequence is TGTGCCAGCAGCTTACAGCGGGACACTGAAGCTTTCTTT. The entire variable domain, with the stretches around the CDR3 drawn from the reference TRBV7-3 and TRBJ1-1 proteins, is GAGVSQTPSNKVTEKGKYVELRCDPISGHTALYWYRQSLGQGPEFLIYFQGTGAADDSGLPNDRFFAVRPEGSVSTLKIQRTERGDSAVYLCASSLQRDTEAFFGQGTRLTVV.